A single sample is the source of the 2 T cell receptor beta chains below, sequenced in a study of shared clonotypes between healthy human individuals. Assay: immunoSEQ multiplex PCR; the TCRdb copy retains only in-frame clones and omits some. There are about 2 million clones in the sample; just under 95% occur only once, and 1% to 1.5% lies in the top ten. CD45RO-negative CD8 cells positively selected for CCR7 made up the naive population, which excluded terminally differentiated effector memory CD45RA+ cells. The sequencing input was naive CD8+ T cells sorted from blood. Source of these receptors: a man younger than 35 in good health.

The V gene is TRBV30, the J gene TRBJ1-1, with D uncertain. V lost 0 bases, J lost 0 bases, and 11 bases lay in between. CDR1 and CDR2 from the germline V gene are GTSNPN and SVGIG (reference sequence). The CDR3 runs to 15 residues. CDR3 DNA: TGTGCCTGGAGTGTATTATCAATCATGAACACTGAAGCTTTCTTT. It codes for CAWSVLSIMNTEAFF.

The chain is built from TRBV11-3 and TRBJ2-1, with 7 nucleotides matching TRBD2. The CDR3 is made up of 12 amino acids. Germline CDR1 SGHNT, CDR2 YENEEA. J gave up 9 bases and V 3 bases, and 2 bases lay outside the gene matches. The CDR3 DNA reads TGTGCCAGCAGCTTTATAGCGGGTGAGCAGTTCTTC. Its translation: CASSFIAGEQFF.